The 9 T cell receptor beta chains listed next were all sequenced from one sample in a study of blood T cells in healthy people across ages. The use of a sample-barcoded 5' primer and a J-beta primer mix characterized a second PCR of about 6 to 11 cycles. Each CDR3 protein gets one entry after TCRdb re-called the 5' RACE reads with MiXCR. The data show approximately 790,000 distinct CDR3 sequences, with approximately 59% seen just once and 28% held by the top ten. The sample consisted of blood. These receptors originate from a man between 25 and 39 years old in good health.

CDR3 sequence reads: CASSLDGTGSPYEQYF. CDR3 coding DNA: TGTGCCAGCAGCTTAGATGGGACAGGCAGTCCCTACGAGCAGTACTTC. The chain uses TRBV7-2 and TRBJ2-7; 8 nucleotides match TRBD1. Germline V gene data show CDR1 as SGHTA and CDR2 as FQGNSA. This CDR3 region has 16 residues. Trimming at V came to 1 base and at J to 2 bases, leaving 7 bases not matched to a gene.

This sequence joins TRBV10-3 and TRBJ1-5; no definite D call. The germline CDR1 and CDR2 sequences are ENHRY and SYGVKD. The CDR3 is 15 amino acids. V was shortened by 0 bases and J by 0 bases, with 6 bases between the two germline ends. CDR3 sequence: CAISESGPSNQPQHF. The DNA of the CDR3 is TGTGCCATCAGTGAGTCTGGGCCTAGCAATCAGCCCCAGCATTTT.

This chain connects TRBV20-1 to TRBJ1-2; no clear D gene. Looked up from germline, CDR1 is DFQATT and CDR2 is SNEGSKA (reference sequence). Deletions cut 0 bases from V and 3 bases from J, with 11 bases between. The CDR3 sequence is 14 residues long. CDR3 coding DNA: TGCAGTGCTAGAGATCTCGGGTTTGACTATGGCTACACCTTC. Its translation: CSARDLGFDYGYTF.

This chain connects TRBV6-2 or TRBV6-3 to TRBJ2-4, with D perhaps TRBD1 (6 bases). Germline V gives CDR1 MNHEY, CDR2 SVGEGT. CDR3 size: 16 residues. V lost 2 bases and J 7 bases, leaving 18 bases between the germline ends. DNA for the CDR3: TGTGCCAGCAGTTACCCAAAGACAGGAGCTAGGAACATTCAGTACTTC. This codes for CASSYPKTGARNIQYF.

The sample holds a few counts of this clonotype. The chain uses TRBV5-1 and TRBJ2-5; TRBD1 aligns across 9 bases. Germline CDR1 reads SGHRS; CDR2 reads YFSETQ. Unmatched junction bases numbered 6, after V lost 5 bases and J lost 4 bases. The CDR3 sequence is 14 residues long. The CDR3 region is CASRGDRVIETQYF. The CDR3 DNA reads as TGCGCCAGCAGAGGGGACAGGGTCATAGAGACCCAGTACTTC. Full variable domain (remainder filled in from reference TRBV5-1 and TRBJ2-5): KAGVTQTPRYLIKTRGQQVTLSCSPISGHRSVSWYQQTPGQGLQFLFEYFSETQRNKGNFPGRFSGRQFSNSRSEMNVSTLELGDSALYLCASRGDRVIETQYFGPGTRLLVL.

This clonotype has more than one count but fewer than ten. The gene calls are TRBV29-1 and TRBJ1-6; 7 nucleotides match TRBD1. Trimming at V came to 6 bases and at J to 9 bases, leaving 8 bases not matched to a gene. Looked up from germline, CDR1 is SQVTM and CDR2 is ANQGSEA. This CDR3 contains 13 residues. In nucleotides, the CDR3 is TGCAGCGTAGGGACAGACGGGAGTTCACCCCTCCACTTT. Amino acid sequence: CSVGTDGSSPLHF.

This clonotype showed up just once. The CDR3 here is CASSSKRGPTDTQYF. The CDR3 nucleotides are TGTGCCAGCAGCTCTAAGCGGGGGCCCACAGATACGCAGTATTTT. The chain has TRBV7-2 and TRBJ2-3, with 8 positions matching TRBD2. This CDR3 has 15 amino acids. The V and J ends lost 4 bases and 2 bases, in that order; junction bases with no gene match: 5. Germline CDR1 SGHTA, CDR2 FQGNSA. Full variable domain (missing parts from reference TRBV7-2 and TRBJ2-3): GAGVSQSPSNKVTEKGKDVELRCDPISGHTALYWYRQSLGQGLEFLIYFQGNSAPDKSGLPSDRFSAERTGGSVSTLTIQRTQQEDSAVYLCASSSKRGPTDTQYFGPGTRLTVL.

This clonotype was counted only a few times. This chain connects TRBV28 to TRBJ2-5; D gene unclear. This CDR3 comprises 14 residues. Per the germline V gene, CDR1 is MDHEN and CDR2 is SYDVKM. Between the trimmed V and J ends, which lost 6 bases and 1 base, there was a span of 12 bases. DNA for the CDR3: TGTGCCAGCAGCATCCCTAGGCGCCAAGAGACCCAGTACTTC. The encoded protein is CASSIPRRQETQYF.

This clonotype has only a few counts. The chain joins TRBV7-7 to TRBJ2-1; possible D gene TRBD2, 7 bases. Germline values: CDR1 SSHAT, CDR2 FNYEAQ (reference sequence). V was shortened by 5 bases and J by 6 bases, with 17 bases between the two germline ends. The CDR3 contains 15 residues. CDR3 in DNA: TGTGCCAGCAGCCCCACCCGGGGGGCCCTCAATGAGCAGTTCTTC. It codes for CASSPTRGALNEQFF.